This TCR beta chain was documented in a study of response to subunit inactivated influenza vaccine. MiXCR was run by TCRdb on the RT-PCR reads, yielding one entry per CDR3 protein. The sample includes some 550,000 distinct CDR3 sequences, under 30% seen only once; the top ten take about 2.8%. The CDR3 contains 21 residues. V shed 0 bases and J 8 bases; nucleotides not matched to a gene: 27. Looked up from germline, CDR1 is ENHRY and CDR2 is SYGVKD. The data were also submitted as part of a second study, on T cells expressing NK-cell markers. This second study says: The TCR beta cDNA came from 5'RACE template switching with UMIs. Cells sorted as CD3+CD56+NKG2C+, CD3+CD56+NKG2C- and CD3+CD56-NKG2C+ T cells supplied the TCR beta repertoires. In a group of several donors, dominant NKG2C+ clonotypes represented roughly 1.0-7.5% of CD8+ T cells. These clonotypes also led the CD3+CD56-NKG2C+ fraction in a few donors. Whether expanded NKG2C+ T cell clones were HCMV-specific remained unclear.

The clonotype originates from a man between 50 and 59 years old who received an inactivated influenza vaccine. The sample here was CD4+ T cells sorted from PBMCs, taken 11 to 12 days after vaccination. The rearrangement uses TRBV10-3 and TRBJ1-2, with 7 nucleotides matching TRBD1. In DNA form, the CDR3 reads TGTGCCATCAGTGAGTCGGGGTTCCACAGGACAGGCGGTCGCGTGGTTATCGGCTACACCTTC. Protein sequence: CAISESGFHRTGGRVVIGYTF.